The 23 T cell receptor beta chains given below trace back to one sample, sequenced in a study of blood T cell repertoires in COVID-19 (dated by TCRdb to the early 2020s). The library was built by means of the immunoSEQ multiplex PCR assay. In TCRdb, the immuneACCESS table is reduced to in-frame sequences with V and J assigned. These tables do not hold every clone; where another copy was compared, an unresolved V gene accounts for under half, and the others remain unexplained. The sample profile shows around 300,000 clones; 88% of them were found once. The ten largest clones represent roughly 1.7% of the sample. The sample was peripheral blood. The receptors here all came from a woman in her 30s with COVID-19, enrolled during active disease.

J is TRBJ2-1 and V is TRBV18; 11 bases fit TRBD2. The CDR3 loop spans 15 amino acids. Germline loops: CDR1 KGHSH, CDR2 LQKENI. The ends lost 3 bases at V and 6 bases at J; junction bases unmatched: 4. The CDR3 DNA follows: TGTGCCAGCTCACCTTCTACTAGCGGGGGCAATGAGCAGTTCTTC. It yields the protein CASSPSTSGGNEQFF. Drawing the rest from reference TRBV18 and TRBJ2-1, the complete variable domain is NAGVMQNPRHLVRRRGQEARLRCSPMKGHSHVYWYRQLPEEGLKFMVYLQKENIIDESGMPKERFSAEFPKEGPSILRIQQVVRGDSAAYFCASSPSTSGGNEQFFGPGTRLTVL.

A few counts support this clone. The chain employs TRBV12-3 or TRBV12-4 and TRBJ1-5, with D unresolved. The CDR3 has 12 residues. Trimming removed 6 bases from V and 4 bases from J, with 7 bases in between. The DNA for the CDR3 is TGTGCCAGCAGAACACAAAATCAGCCCCAGCATTTT. Protein: CASRTQNQPQHF.

The chain links TRBV12-3 or TRBV12-4 to TRBJ1-1, with D unclear. The CDR3 has 13 amino acids. Trimming cost V 4 bases and J 5 bases, with 11 bases left between them. CDR3 nucleotides: TGTGCCAGCAGTTCCCTTAGGAGGACTGAAGCTTTCTTT. Its protein product is CASSSLRRTEAFF.

The chain employs TRBV11-2 and TRBJ1-3; D is ambiguous. This CDR3 is 15 amino acids long. V was pared by 5 bases and J by 2 bases, with 13 bases between. From germline, CDR1 is SGHAT and CDR2 FQNNGV. CDR3 region: CASSTFKGAGNTIYF. CDR3 nucleotides: TGTGCCAGCAGCACTTTCAAGGGAGCTGGAAACACCATATATTTT.

The chain has TRBV30 and TRBJ1-2, with no clear D. CDR1 and CDR2 (germline): GTSNPN, SVGIG (reference sequence). Trimming left V 3 bases short and J 4 bases short, with 12 bases between. There are 13 residues in the CDR3. The CDR3 nucleotides read TGTGCCTGGAGCGGCGGCTTCGGCTATGGCTACACCTTC. This translates into CAWSGGFGYGYTF. Combining the CDR3 with reference TRBV30 and TRBJ1-2 gives the whole variable domain SQTIHQWPATLVQPVGSPLSLECTVEGTSNPNLYWYRQAAGRGLQLLFYSVGIGQISSEVPQNLSASRPQDRQFILSSKKLLLSDSGFYLCAWSGGFGYGYTFGSGTRLTVV.

The chain joins TRBV5-8 to TRBJ1-4; 7 bases fit TRBD1. CDR3 length: 17 amino acids. CDR1 and CDR2 from the germline V gene are SGHTS and YDEGEE. With V trimmed by 2 bases and J by 4 bases, 11 bases remained unmatched. The CDR3 is CASSLVTHRGSNEKLFF. CDR3 nucleotide sequence: TGTGCCAGCAGCTTAGTAACCCACAGGGGAAGTAATGAAAAACTGTTTTTT.

This chain links TRBV12-3 or TRBV12-4 with TRBJ1-2; TRBD1 agrees at 10 bases. This CDR3 has 13 amino acids. With 7 bases clipped from V and 7 bases from J, the junction kept 6 bases outside the gene matches. CDR3 in amino acids: CASIATGGGGYTF. DNA for the CDR3: TGTGCCAGCATTGCGACAGGGGGCGGTGGCTACACCTTC.

The chain joins TRBV3-1 (or the pseudogene TRBV3-2) to TRBJ1-2; no clear D gene. The CDR3 is 17 residues long. Germline V CDR1 and CDR2: LGHDT, YNNKEL (reference sequence). V lost 4 bases and J 8 bases, leaving 26 bases between the germline ends. The CDR3 spells CASSPSGDIRVLKGYTF. DNA of the CDR3: TGTGCCAGCAGCCCAAGCGGTGACATACGGGTACTGAAAGGCTACACCTTC.

This chain uses TRBV2 with TRBJ2-7; 10 bases align to TRBD2. Germline CDR1 SNHLY, CDR2 FYNNEI. Trimming took 6 bases from V and 5 from J; bases not matched to a gene: 7. The CDR3 has 14 residues. The CDR3 is CASRSSGGFNEQYF. CDR3 DNA sequence: TGTGCCAGCAGGAGTAGCGGGGGGTTTAACGAGCAGTACTTC.

The CDR3 loop is CAWSFGGSNQPQHF. In DNA form, the CDR3 reads TGTGCCTGGAGTTTTGGGGGCAGTAATCAGCCCCAGCATTTT. The chain carries TRBV30 and TRBJ1-5; maybe TRBD1 (6 bases). Trimming took 2 bases from V and 4 from J, leaving 12 bases between them. Germline V gives CDR1 GTSNPN, CDR2 SVGIG (reference sequence). The CDR3 loop spans 14 amino acids.

The J gene is TRBJ2-1, the V gene TRBV7-8; the match to TRBD2 covers 10 bases. This CDR3 is 14 amino acids long. The ends lost 2 bases at V and 12 bases at J; junction bases unmatched: 7. Germline values: CDR1 SGHVS, CDR2 FQNEAQ. The CDR3 DNA reads as TGTGCCAGCAGCTTAAGAGCAGCGGGGGGGTGGCAGTTCTTC. It yields the protein CASSLRAAGGWQFF.

This chain joins TRBV7-2 and TRBJ1-1; 7 bases are shared with TRBD1. Germline assignment: CDR1 SGHTA and CDR2 FQGNSA. The length of the CDR3 is 15 residues. V shed 0 bases and J 4 bases; nucleotides not matched to a gene: 5. The CDR3 sequence: CASSLAGGRGTEAFF. The DNA of the CDR3 is TGTGCCAGCAGCTTAGCAGGGGGCAGGGGCACTGAAGCTTTCTTT.

This clone was detected a few times. J is TRBJ1-1 and V is TRBV6-5; D is uncertain. Germline V gives CDR1 MNHEY, CDR2 SVGAGI. The length of the CDR3 is 15 residues. Trimming left V 0 bases short and J 11 bases short, with 19 bases between. The CDR3 sequence is CASSYSKRATSEAFF. The DNA for the CDR3 is TGTGCCAGCAGTTACTCAAAGAGGGCGACCTCAGAGGCTTTCTTT.

This clone was seen once. The CDR3 is CASSLGAGTGRFGNQPQHF. CDR3 nucleotide sequence: TGTGCCAGCAGCTTAGGGGCCGGGACAGGGAGATTTGGCAATCAGCCCCAGCATTTT. The chain links TRBV7-8 to TRBJ1-5; the match to TRBD1 covers 9 bases. The CDR3 extends over 19 amino acids. With 1 base clipped from V and 2 bases from J, the junction kept 12 bases outside the gene matches. Germline V gene data show CDR1 as SGHVS and CDR2 as FQNEAQ.

The rearrangement links TRBV19 to TRBJ2-2; 7 nucleotides agree with TRBD2. J gave up 0 bases and V 6 bases, and 4 bases lay outside the gene matches. Germline V gives CDR1 LNHDA, CDR2 SQIVND (reference sequence). The CDR3 is made up of 15 amino acids. Here the CDR3 DNA reads TGTGCCAGTAGCCTAGCGGTCGCGAACACCGGGGAGCTGTTTTTT. Its translation: CASSLAVANTGELFF.

This clone was detected once. The gene calls are TRBV6-4 and TRBJ2-3, with 9 nucleotides matching TRBD2. This CDR3 comprises 15 residues. The germline V gene has CDR1 MRHNA and CDR2 SNTAGT. Trimming took 2 bases from V and 4 from J; bases not matched to a gene: 4. The CDR3: CASSDGAGGPDTQYF. The CDR3 bases are TGTGCCAGCAGTGACGGAGCGGGGGGACCAGATACGCAGTATTTT.

The chain has TRBV18 and TRBJ2-1, with D possibly being TRBD2 (5 bases). V dropped 2 bases and J dropped 4 bases, with 12 bases sitting between them. Per the germline V gene, CDR1 is KGHSH and CDR2 is LQKENI. CDR3 length: 15 residues. The CDR3 DNA sequence: TGTGCCAGCTCACCAAGGGAGATACTATACAATGAGCAGTTCTTC. Translation: CASSPREILYNEQFF.

The chain links TRBV2 to TRBJ2-7; 9 nucleotides line up with TRBD1. From germline, CDR1 is SNHLY and CDR2 FYNNEI. J gave up 4 bases and V 3 bases, and 7 bases lay outside the gene matches. CDR3 length: 15 residues. The CDR3 loop reads CASSDPGTGRYEQYF. The CDR3 DNA is TGTGCCAGCAGTGACCCCGGGACAGGGAGATACGAGCAGTACTTC.

The chain carries TRBV4-2 and TRBJ1-5; 7 positions match TRBD1. Germline V gene sequence: CDR1 LGHNA, CDR2 YNFKEQ. CDR3 length: 17 residues. J lost 2 bases, V lost 1 base, and 8 bases had no gene match. CDR3 in amino acids: CASSQGFRGVGNQPQHF. The CDR3 coding sequence is TGTGCCAGCAGCCAAGGATTCAGGGGGGTTGGCAATCAGCCCCAGCATTTT.

This clone was seen only once. This chain's CDR3 is CASDSSNQPQHF. The CDR3 nucleotides are TGTGCCAGCGACAGTAGCAATCAGCCCCAGCATTTT. The V and J genes are TRBV19 and TRBJ1-5, with D possibly being TRBD1 (5 bases). V lost 9 bases and J 0 bases, leaving 6 bases between the germline ends. CDR3 length: 12 residues. Germline CDR1 LNHDA, CDR2 SQIVND (reference sequence). The full variable domain, completed using reference TRBV19 and TRBJ1-5, is DGGITQSPKYLFRKEGQNVTLSCEQNLNHDAMYWYRQDPGQGLRLIYYSQIVNDFQKGDIAEGYSVSREKKESFPLTVTSAQKNPTAFYLCASDSSNQPQHFGDGTRLSIL.

The gene calls are TRBV19 and TRBJ1-2, with 10 bases identical to TRBD1. J gave up 4 bases and V 7 bases, and 3 bases lay outside the gene matches. The CDR3 loop spans 13 amino acids. Germline V gene data show CDR1 as LNHDA and CDR2 as SQIVND (reference sequence). The CDR3 DNA reads TGTGCCAGTATGGGACAGGGGTTCTATGGCTACACCTTC. Its protein is CASMGQGFYGYTF.

The chain joins TRBV5-5 to TRBJ1-6; D ambiguous. Germline V CDR1 and CDR2: SGHKS, YYEKEE (reference sequence). There are 16 residues in the CDR3. V was clipped by 0 bases and J by 6 bases, with 13 bases between them. Here the CDR3 DNA reads TGTGCCAGCAGCTTGGTGGTGGGCAAAGGTAATTCACCCCTCCACTTT. It specifies CASSLVVGKGNSPLHF.

This chain uses TRBV4-1 with TRBJ2-7; D is possibly TRBD1 (6 bases). Trimming took 1 base from V and 7 from J, leaving 11 bases between them. The CDR3 loop spans 13 amino acids. CDR1 is MGHRA and CDR2 is YSYEKL in the germline V gene. The CDR3 sequence is CASSQVEDREQYF. DNA of the CDR3: TGCGCCAGCAGCCAAGTCGAGGACAGAGAGCAGTACTTC.